The entry below gives a single T cell receptor (beta chain) sequence along with its context. The sample originates from a study of blood T cell repertoires in COVID-19. Study summary: Collection of acute and convalescent COVID-19 samples took place in the United States, Italy and Spain. Sources were T cells, B-cell-depleted T cells, or PBMCs; the material itself was cDNA or gDNA.

Methods used by the authors: Reference gene primer amplification gave nucleated cell count estimates. Generated by immunoSEQ multiplex PCR, the TCRdb table keeps only in-frame clones and is missing some. V and J calls and clone size come straight from that table; D and trimming were deduced from the DNA. Among about 12,000 clones listed, 73% were seen once. The CDR3 runs 15 residues. V lost 2 bases to trimming and J lost 8 bases, with 15 bases between them. Germline assignment: CDR1 LGHDT and CDR2 YNNKEL (reference sequence). Sequencing input: peripheral blood. This sequence was found in a human donor in a cohort sampled during active COVID-19. The V gene is TRBV3-1 (or the pseudogene TRBV3-2), the J gene TRBJ1-4, with a possible D match to TRBD1 (5 bases). CDR3 residues: CASSQKTGVSEKLFF. CDR3 nucleotides: TGTGCCAGCAGCCAAAAGACGGGGGTGTCCGAAAAACTGTTTTTT.